The 5 T cell receptor beta chains below come from one sample, sequenced in a study of blood T cells in healthy people across ages. A J-beta primer mix and a sample-barcoded 5' primer were used in a second PCR of roughly 6 to 12 cycles. TCRdb redid the calling of the 5' RACE reads with MiXCR, one entry per CDR3 protein. The repertoire holds more than 1,400,000 distinct CDR3 sequences, with 40% to 50% as singletons. Specimen: blood. The receptors here all came from a woman under 30 in good health.

This chain joins TRBV20-1 and TRBJ2-7; 8 bases agree with TRBD1. The J segment lost 0 bases and the V segment lost 8 bases, leaving 18 bases of the junction unmatched. This CDR3 comprises 17 residues. Germline V gene data show CDR1 as DFQATT and CDR2 as SNEGSKA (reference sequence). The DNA for the CDR3 is TGCAGTACAGAGGGGGACAGGACTGCCCAGAGCTCCTACGAGCAGTACTTC. It specifies CSTEGDRTAQSSYEQYF.

This clonotype was observed a handful of times. The V gene is TRBV11-1, the J gene TRBJ2-5; D unclear. CDR1 is SGHAT, CDR2 FQDESV, per germline (reference sequence). The CDR3 extends over 17 amino acids. The V end was cut by 5 bases, the J end by 0 bases, with 19 bases between. CDR3 loop: CASSPRVLSPYQETQYF. The DNA of the CDR3 is TGTGCCAGCAGCCCACGAGTTTTGTCCCCGTACCAAGAGACCCAGTACTTC.

This chain joins TRBV9 and TRBJ2-3, with 9 bases lining up with TRBD2. Germline CDR1 reads SGDLS; CDR2 reads YYNGEE. This CDR3 has 17 residues. Losses at the gene ends were 0 bases for V and 5 bases for J; bases not matched to a gene: 10. DNA for the CDR3: TGTGCCAGCAGCGTAGGAGCTGGCGGGGGGGCTAGAGATACGCAGTATTTT. Residues: CASSVGAGGGARDTQYF. Filled out from reference TRBV9 and TRBJ2-3, the complete variable domain reads DSGVTQTPKHLITATGQRVTLRCSPRSGDLSVYWYQQSLDQGLQFLIQYYNGEERAKGNILERFSAQQFPDLHSELNLSSLELGDSALYFCASSVGAGGGARDTQYFGPGTRLTVL.

Written as DNA, the CDR3 is TGTGCCAGCAGACCCGGGACCACCGACCAGCATTTT. Its translation: CASRPGTTDQHF. This sequence joins TRBV6-6 and TRBJ1-5, with D perhaps TRBD1 (5 bases). The CDR3 consists of 12 residues. The V gene lost 6 bases and the J gene lost 12 bases, with 15 bases spanning the gap. Germline CDR1 and CDR2: MNHNY and SVGAGI (reference sequence).

This clonotype was seen a single time. The chain joins TRBV27 to TRBJ2-5; 9 bases line up with TRBD2. Germline V gene lookup returns CDR1 MNHEY and CDR2 SMNVEV (reference sequence). This CDR3 has 15 residues. J gave up 11 bases and V 3 bases, and 13 bases lay outside the gene matches. CDR3 protein: CASSLSGGTSRKQYF. The CDR3 coding sequence is TGTGCCAGCAGTTTGAGCGGGGGGACCTCCAGGAAGCAGTACTTC.